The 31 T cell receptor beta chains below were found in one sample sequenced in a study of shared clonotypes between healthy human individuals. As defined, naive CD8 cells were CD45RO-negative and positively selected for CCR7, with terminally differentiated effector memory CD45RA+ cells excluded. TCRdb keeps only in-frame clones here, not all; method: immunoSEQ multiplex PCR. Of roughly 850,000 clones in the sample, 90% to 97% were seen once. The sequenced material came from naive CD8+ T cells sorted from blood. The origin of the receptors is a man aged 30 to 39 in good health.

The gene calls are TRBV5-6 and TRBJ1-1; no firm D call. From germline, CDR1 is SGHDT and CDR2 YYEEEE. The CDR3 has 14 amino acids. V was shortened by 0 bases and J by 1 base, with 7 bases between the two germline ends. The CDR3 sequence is CASSLGAGNTEAFF. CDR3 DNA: TGTGCCAGCAGCTTGGGAGCGGGGAACACTGAAGCTTTCTTT.

Here the CDR3 reads CASSILVGIDTGELFF. CDR3 nucleotides: TGTGCCAGCAGCATCCTAGTGGGAATCGACACCGGGGAGCTGTTTTTT. The J gene is TRBJ2-2, the V gene TRBV11-2, with D hard to call. V was pared by 5 bases and J by 3 bases, with 16 bases between. Germline V gives CDR1 SGHAT, CDR2 FQNNGV. There are 16 residues in the CDR3. Using reference TRBV11-2 and TRBJ2-2 for the parts outside the CDR3, the full variable domain is EAGVAQSPRYKIIEKRQSVAFWCNPISGHATLYWYQQILGQGPKLLIQFQNNGVVDDSQLPKDRFSAERLKGVDSTLKIQPAKLEDSAVYLCASSILVGIDTGELFFGEGSRLTVL.

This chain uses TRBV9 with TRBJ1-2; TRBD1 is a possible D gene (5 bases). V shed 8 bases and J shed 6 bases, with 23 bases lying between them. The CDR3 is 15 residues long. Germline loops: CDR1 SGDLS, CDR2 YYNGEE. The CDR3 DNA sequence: TGTGCCAGTGGAATGGAAGGGGCGAACCTCGATGGCTACACCTTC. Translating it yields CASGMEGANLDGYTF.

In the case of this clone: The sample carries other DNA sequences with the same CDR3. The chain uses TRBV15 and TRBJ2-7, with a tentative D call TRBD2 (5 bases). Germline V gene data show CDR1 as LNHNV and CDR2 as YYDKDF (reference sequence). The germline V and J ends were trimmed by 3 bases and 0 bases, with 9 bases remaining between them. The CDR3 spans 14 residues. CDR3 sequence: CATSRRGSSYEQYF. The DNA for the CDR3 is TGTGCCACCAGCAGGCGTGGGAGCTCCTACGAGCAGTACTTC.

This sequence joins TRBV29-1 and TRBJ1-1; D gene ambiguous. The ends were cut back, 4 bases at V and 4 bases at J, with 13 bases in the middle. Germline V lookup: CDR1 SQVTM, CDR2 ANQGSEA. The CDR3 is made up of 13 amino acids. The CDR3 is CSVAEGGSTEAFF. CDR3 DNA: TGCAGCGTTGCTGAGGGAGGGAGCACTGAAGCTTTCTTT.

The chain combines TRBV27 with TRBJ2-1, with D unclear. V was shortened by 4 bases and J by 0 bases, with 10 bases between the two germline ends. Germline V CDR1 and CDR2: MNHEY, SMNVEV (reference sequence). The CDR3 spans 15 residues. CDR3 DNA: TGTGCCAGCAGTTGGTCACTGAGCTCCTACAATGAGCAGTTCTTC. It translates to CASSWSLSSYNEQFF.

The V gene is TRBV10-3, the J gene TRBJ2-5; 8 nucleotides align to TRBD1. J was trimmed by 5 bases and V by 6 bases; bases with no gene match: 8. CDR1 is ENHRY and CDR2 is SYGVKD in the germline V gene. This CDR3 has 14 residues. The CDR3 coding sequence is TGTGCCATCAGCGGGACAGGCCGGGGTGAGACCCAGTACTTC. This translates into CAISGTGRGETQYF.

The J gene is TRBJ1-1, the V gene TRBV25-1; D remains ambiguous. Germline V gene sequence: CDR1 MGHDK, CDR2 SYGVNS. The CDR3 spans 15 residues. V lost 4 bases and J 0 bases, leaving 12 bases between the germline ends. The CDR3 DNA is TGTGCCAGCAGTGTATCGACGTCGATGAACACTGAAGCTTTCTTT. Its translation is CASSVSTSMNTEAFF.

CDR3 amino acids: CASSSFNAGELFF. CDR3 DNA sequence: TGTGCCAGCAGCTCGTTTAATGCCGGGGAGCTGTTTTTT. The chain carries TRBV7-3 and TRBJ2-2; D is undetermined. V dropped 4 bases and J dropped 6 bases, with 9 bases sitting between them. Germline V lookup: CDR1 SGHTA, CDR2 FQGTGA. The CDR3 contains 13 residues.

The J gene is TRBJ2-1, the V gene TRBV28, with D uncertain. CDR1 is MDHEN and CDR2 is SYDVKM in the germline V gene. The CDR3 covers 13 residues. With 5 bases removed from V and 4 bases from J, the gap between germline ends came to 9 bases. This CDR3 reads CASSPVGYNEQFF. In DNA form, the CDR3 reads TGTGCCAGCAGTCCCGTCGGGTACAATGAGCAGTTCTTC.

In DNA, the CDR3 is TGTGCCAGCAGTCGGACAGCTAGCAATCAGCCCCAGCATTTT. As protein: CASSRTASNQPQHF. The gene calls are TRBV28 and TRBJ1-5; possibly TRBD1 for D (6 bases). CDR3 length equals 14 residues. The V end was cut by 5 bases, the J end by 0 bases, with 8 bases between. Germline assignment: CDR1 MDHEN and CDR2 SYDVKM.

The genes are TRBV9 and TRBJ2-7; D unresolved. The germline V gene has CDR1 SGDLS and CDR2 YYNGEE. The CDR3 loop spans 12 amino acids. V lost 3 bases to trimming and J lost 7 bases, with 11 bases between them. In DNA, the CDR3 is TGTGCCAGCAGCGGGGTGGGCGGAGAGCAGTACTTC. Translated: CASSGVGGEQYF. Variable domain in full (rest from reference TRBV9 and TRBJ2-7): DSGVTQTPKHLITATGQRVTLRCSPRSGDLSVYWYQQSLDQGLQFLIQYYNGEERAKGNILERFSAQQFPDLHSELNLSSLELGDSALYFCASSGVGGEQYFGPGTRLTVT.

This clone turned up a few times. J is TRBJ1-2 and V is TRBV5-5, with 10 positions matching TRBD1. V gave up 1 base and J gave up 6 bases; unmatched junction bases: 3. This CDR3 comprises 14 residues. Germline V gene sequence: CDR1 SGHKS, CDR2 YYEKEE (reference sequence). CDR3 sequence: CASSLWDRGDGYTF. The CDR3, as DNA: TGTGCCAGCAGCTTGTGGGACAGGGGCGATGGCTACACCTTC.

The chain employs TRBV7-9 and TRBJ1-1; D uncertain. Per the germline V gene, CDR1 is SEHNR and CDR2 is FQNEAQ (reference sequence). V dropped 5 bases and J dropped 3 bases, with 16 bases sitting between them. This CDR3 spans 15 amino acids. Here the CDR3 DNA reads TGTGCCAGCAGCCCCCCGGAGGGAGCCGACACTGAAGCTTTCTTT. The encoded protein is CASSPPEGADTEAFF.

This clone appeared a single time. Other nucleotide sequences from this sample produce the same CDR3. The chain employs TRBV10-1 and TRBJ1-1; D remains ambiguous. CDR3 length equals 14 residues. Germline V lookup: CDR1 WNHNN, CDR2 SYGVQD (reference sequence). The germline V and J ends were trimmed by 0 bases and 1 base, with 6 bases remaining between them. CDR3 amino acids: CASSESRENTEAFF. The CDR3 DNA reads TGCGCCAGCAGTGAGTCGAGGGAGAACACTGAAGCTTTCTTT.

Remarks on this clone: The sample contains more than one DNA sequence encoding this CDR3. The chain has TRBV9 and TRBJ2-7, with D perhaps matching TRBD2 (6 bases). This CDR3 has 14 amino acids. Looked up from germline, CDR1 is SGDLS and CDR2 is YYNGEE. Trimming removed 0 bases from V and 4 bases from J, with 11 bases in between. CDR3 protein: CASSVGGLSYEQYF. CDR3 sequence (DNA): TGTGCCAGCAGCGTAGGGGGACTGAGTTACGAGCAGTACTTC. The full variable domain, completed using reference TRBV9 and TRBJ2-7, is DSGVTQTPKHLITATGQRVTLRCSPRSGDLSVYWYQQSLDQGLQFLIQYYNGEERAKGNILERFSAQQFPDLHSELNLSSLELGDSALYFCASSVGGLSYEQYFGPGTRLTVT.

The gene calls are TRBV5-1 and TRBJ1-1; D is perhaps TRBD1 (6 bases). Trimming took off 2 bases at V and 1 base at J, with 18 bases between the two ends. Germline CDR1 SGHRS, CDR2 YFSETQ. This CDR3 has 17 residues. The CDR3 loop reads CASSFPRSGQPNTEAFF. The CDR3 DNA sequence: TGCGCCAGCAGCTTCCCTCGGTCCGGACAGCCGAACACTGAAGCTTTCTTT. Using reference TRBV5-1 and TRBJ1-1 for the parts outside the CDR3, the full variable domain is KAGVTQTPRYLIKTRGQQVTLSCSPISGHRSVSWYQQTPGQGLQFLFEYFSETQRNKGNFPGRFSGRQFSNSRSEMNVSTLELGDSALYLCASSFPRSGQPNTEAFFGQGTRLTVV.

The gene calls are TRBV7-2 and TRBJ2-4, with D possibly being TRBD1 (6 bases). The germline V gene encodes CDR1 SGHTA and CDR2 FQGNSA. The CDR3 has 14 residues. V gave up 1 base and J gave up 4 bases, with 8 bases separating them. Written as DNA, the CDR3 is TGTGCCAGCAGCTTAGGCAGGGGAAAAAACATTCAGTACTTC. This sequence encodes CASSLGRGKNIQYF.

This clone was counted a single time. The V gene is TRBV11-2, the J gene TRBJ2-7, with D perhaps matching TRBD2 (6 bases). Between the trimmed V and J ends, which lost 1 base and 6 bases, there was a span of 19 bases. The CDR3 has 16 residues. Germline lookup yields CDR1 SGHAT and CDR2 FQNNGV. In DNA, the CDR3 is TGTGCCAGCAGCTTAGTGTTATTAGCGGACCTTAGCGAGCAGTACTTC. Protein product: CASSLVLLADLSEQYF.

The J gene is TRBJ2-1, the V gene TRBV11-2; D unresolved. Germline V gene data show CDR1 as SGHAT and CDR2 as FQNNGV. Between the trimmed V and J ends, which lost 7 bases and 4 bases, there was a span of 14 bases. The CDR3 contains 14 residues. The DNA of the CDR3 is TGTGCCAGCAAAGGAGTGTTGGGGTACAATGAGCAGTTCTTC. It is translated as CASKGVLGYNEQFF. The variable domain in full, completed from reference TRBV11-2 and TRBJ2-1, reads EAGVAQSPRYKIIEKRQSVAFWCNPISGHATLYWYQQILGQGPKLLIQFQNNGVVDDSQLPKDRFSAERLKGVDSTLKIQPAKLEDSAVYLCASKGVLGYNEQFFGPGTRLTVL.

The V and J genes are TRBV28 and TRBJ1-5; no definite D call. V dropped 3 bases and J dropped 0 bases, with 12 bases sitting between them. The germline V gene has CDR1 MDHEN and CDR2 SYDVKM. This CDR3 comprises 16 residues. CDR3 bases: TGTGCCAGCAGTTTGAGGTGGTTCAATAGCAATCAGCCCCAGCATTTT. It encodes CASSLRWFNSNQPQHF.

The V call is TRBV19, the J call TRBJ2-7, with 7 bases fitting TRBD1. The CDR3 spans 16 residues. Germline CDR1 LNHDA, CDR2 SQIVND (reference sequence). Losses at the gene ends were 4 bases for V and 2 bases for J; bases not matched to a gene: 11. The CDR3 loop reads CASSRRSQGPAYEQYF. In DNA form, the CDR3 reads TGTGCCAGTAGTAGGAGATCACAGGGGCCCGCCTACGAGCAGTACTTC. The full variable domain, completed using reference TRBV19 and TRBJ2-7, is DGGITQSPKYLFRKEGQNVTLSCEQNLNHDAMYWYRQDPGQGLRLIYYSQIVNDFQKGDIAEGYSVSREKKESFPLTVTSAQKNPTAFYLCASSRRSQGPAYEQYFGPGTRLTVT.

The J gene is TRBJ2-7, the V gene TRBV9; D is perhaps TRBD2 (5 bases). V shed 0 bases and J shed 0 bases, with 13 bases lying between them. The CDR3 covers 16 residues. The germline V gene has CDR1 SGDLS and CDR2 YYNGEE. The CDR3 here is CASSVGLAASSYEQYF. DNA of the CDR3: TGTGCCAGCAGCGTAGGTCTAGCAGCGAGCTCCTACGAGCAGTACTTC.

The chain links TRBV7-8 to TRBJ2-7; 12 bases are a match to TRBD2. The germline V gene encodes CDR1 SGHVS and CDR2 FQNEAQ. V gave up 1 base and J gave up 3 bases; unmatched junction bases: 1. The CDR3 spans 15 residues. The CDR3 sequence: CASSLELAGGYEQYF. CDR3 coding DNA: TGTGCCAGCAGCTTAGAACTAGCGGGAGGCTACGAGCAGTACTTC. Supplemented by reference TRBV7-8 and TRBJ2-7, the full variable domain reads GAGVSQSPRYKVAKRGQDVALRCDPISGHVSLFWYQQALGQGPEFLTYFQNEAQLDKSGLPSDRFFAERPEGSVSTLKIQRTQQEDSAVYLCASSLELAGGYEQYFGPGTRLTVT.

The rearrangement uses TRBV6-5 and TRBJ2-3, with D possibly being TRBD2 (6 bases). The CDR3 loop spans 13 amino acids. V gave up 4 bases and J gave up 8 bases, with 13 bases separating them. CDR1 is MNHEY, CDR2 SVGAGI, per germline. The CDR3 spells CASSWDGSGTQYF. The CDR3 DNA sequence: TGTGCCAGCAGTTGGGACGGTAGCGGTACGCAGTATTTT.

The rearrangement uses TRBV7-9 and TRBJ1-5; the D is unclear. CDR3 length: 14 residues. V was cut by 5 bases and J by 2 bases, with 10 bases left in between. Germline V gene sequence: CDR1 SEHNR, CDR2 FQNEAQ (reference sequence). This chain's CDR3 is CASSDSGGNQPQHF. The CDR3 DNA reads TGTGCCAGCAGCGACTCAGGAGGCAATCAGCCCCAGCATTTT.

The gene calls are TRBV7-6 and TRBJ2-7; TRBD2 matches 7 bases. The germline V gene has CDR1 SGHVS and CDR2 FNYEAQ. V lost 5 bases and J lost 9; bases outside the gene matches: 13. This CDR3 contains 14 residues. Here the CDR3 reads CASSPEAGEWRQYF. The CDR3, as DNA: TGTGCCAGCAGCCCTGAGGCGGGAGAATGGAGGCAGTACTTC.

CDR3 protein: CASSLSWEGVPTEAFF. CDR3 in DNA: TGCGCCAGCAGCTTGTCCTGGGAAGGAGTACCGACTGAAGCTTTCTTT. This chain uses TRBV5-1 with TRBJ1-1, with D hard to call. The CDR3 loop spans 16 amino acids. Trimming pared 1 base from V and 5 bases from J, leaving 18 bases between. Germline lookup yields CDR1 SGHRS and CDR2 YFSETQ.

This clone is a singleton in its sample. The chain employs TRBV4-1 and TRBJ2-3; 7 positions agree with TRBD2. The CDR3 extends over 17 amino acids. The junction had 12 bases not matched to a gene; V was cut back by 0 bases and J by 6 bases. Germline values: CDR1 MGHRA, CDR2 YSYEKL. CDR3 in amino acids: CASSQEPSGRLWDTQYF. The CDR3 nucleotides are TGCGCCAGCAGCCAAGAACCTAGCGGACGATTGTGGGATACGCAGTATTTT.

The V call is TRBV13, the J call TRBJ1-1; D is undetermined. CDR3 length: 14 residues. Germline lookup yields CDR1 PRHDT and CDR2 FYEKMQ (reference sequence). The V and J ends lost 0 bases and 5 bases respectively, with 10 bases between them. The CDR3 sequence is CASSLGEGLTEAFF. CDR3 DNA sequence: TGTGCCAGCAGCTTAGGGGAGGGTCTAACTGAAGCTTTCTTT.

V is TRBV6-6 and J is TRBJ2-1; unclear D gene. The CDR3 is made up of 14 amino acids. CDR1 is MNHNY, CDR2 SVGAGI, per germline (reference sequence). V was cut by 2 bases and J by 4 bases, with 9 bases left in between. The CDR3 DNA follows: TGTGCCAGCAGTTACGGTACAGCTTACAATGAGCAGTTCTTC. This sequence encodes CASSYGTAYNEQFF.